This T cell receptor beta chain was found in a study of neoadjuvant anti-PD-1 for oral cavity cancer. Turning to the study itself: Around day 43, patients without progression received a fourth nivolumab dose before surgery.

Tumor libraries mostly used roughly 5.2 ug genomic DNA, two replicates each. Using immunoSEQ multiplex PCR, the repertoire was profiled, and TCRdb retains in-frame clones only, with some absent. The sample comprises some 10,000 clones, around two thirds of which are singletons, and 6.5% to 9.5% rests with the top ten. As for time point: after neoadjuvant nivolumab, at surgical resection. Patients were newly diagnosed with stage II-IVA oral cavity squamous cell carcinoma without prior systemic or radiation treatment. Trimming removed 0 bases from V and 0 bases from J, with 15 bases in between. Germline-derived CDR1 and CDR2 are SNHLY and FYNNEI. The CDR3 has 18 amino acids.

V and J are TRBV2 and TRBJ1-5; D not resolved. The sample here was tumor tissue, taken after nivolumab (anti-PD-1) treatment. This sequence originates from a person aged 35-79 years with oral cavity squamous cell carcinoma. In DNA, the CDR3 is TGTGCCAGCAGTGAAGCCGGCAGACCGATATATAGCAATCAGCCCCAGCATTTT. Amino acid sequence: CASSEAGRPIYSNQPQHF.